These T cell receptor beta chains were read from a single sample in a study of vaccination and CD4 T cells after COVID-19. These receptors have no identified antigens. MiXCR was run by TCRdb on the PCR reads, yielding one entry per CDR3 protein. The sample has 5,000 to 6,000 distinct CDR3 sequences, around 32% seen once. Sequenced material: CD4+ T cells from blood, cultured in vitro, taken after SARS-CoV-2 vaccination. The origin of the receptors is a human donor who had recovered from COVID-19. Each CDR3 is given with its conserved first and last residue. The order of the fields is clone size, V gene, D gene, J gene, CDR3 protein, CDR3 DNA. D genes are given only for firm matches. Clone size is stated in some rows and not others, as once, few, many or a class when expanded.

NA	TRBV7-3	TRBD1	TRBJ2-6	CASSSLPGQGGRANVLTF	TGTGCCAGCAGCTCTTTACCGGGACAGGGCGGTAGGGCCAACGTCCTGACTTTC
NA	TRBV27	NA	TRBJ1-2	CASSLKVDYGYTF	TGTGCCAGCAGTTTGAAGGTAGACTATGGCTACACCTTC
NA	TRBV7-7	NA	TRBJ2-5	CASSFGGQETQYF	TGTGCCAGCAGCTTTGGAGGGCAAGAGACCCAGTACTTC
few	TRBV7-3	NA	TRBJ2-1	CASSLIRTNNEQFF	TGTGCCAGCAGCTTAATCCGGACTAACAATGAGCAGTTCTTC
NA	TRBV4-2	NA	TRBJ1-1	CASSHLDRNTEAFF	TGTGCCAGCAGCCACCTGGACAGGAACACTGAAGCTTTCTTT
NA	TRBV7-2	NA	TRBJ1-5	CASSVRGNQPQHF	TGTGCCAGCAGCGTTCGGGGGAATCAGCCCCAGCATTTT
NA	TRBV28	TRBD1	TRBJ1-2	CASSFAGGKLMSYTF	TGTGCCAGCAGCTTCGCAGGGGGAAAACTCATGAGCTACACCTTC
NA	TRBV12-1	NA	TRBJ2-5	CASRLRQETQYF	TGTGCCAGCAGGCTACGACAAGAGACCCAGTACTTC
medium-sized	TRBV6-1	NA	TRBJ1-2	CASSTEGGADGYTF	TGTGCCAGCAGTACTGAGGGGGGCGCCGATGGCTACACCTTC
medium-sized	TRBV4-1	NA	TRBJ1-2	CASSQGGGLLYGYTF	TGCGCCAGCAGCCAAGGGGGGGGGCTTCTCTATGGCTACACCTTC
few	TRBV20-1	TRBD1	TRBJ1-5	CSARDPPPGGRGQPQHF	TGCAGTGCTAGAGATCCACCCCCAGGGGGCAGAGGTCAGCCCCAGCATTTT
medium-sized	TRBV28	NA	TRBJ2-5	CASSSPTLTGSQETQYF	TGTGCCAGCAGTTCCCCGACCTTGACAGGATCCCAAGAGACCCAGTACTTC
few	TRBV7-9	TRBD1	TRBJ1-1	CASSLTGGITEAFF	TGTGCCAGCAGCCTGACAGGGGGCATCACTGAAGCTTTCTTT
NA	TRBV7-3	NA	TRBJ1-1	CASSLNGQGKAFF	TGTGCCAGCAGCTTAAATGGGCAGGGCAAAGCTTTCTTT
few	TRBV29-1	TRBD1	TRBJ1-1	CSAGTGVNTEAFF	TGCAGCGCGGGGACAGGGGTTAACACTGAAGCTTTCTTT
NA	TRBV6-5	NA	TRBJ1-5	CASSYSYNQPQHF	TGTGCCAGCAGTTACTCGTACAATCAGCCCCAGCATTTT
NA	TRBV7-8	TRBD2	TRBJ2-1	CASSSTGLAGYNEQFF	TGTGCCAGCAGCTCCACGGGACTAGCGGGGTACAATGAGCAGTTCTTC
few	TRBV27	NA	TRBJ1-2	CASTQQVGGGNGYTF	TGTGCCAGCACCCAACAGGTTGGGGGGGGGAATGGCTACACCTTC
NA	TRBV11-3	TRBD2	TRBJ2-7	CASSLGGGRGNEQYF	TGTGCCAGCAGCTTAGGGGGGGGTCGTGGAAACGAGCAGTACTTC
few	TRBV7-8	NA	TRBJ1-5	CASSSPGGQRNQPQHF	TGTGCCAGCAGCTCCCCAGGTGGACAGCGCAATCAGCCCCAGCATTTT
medium-sized	TRBV20-1	TRBD1	TRBJ1-2	CSARDHGQGGLDGYTF	TGCAGTGCTAGAGATCACGGACAGGGGGGCTTGGATGGCTACACCTTC
once	TRBV19	NA	TRBJ2-2	CASSLGKDTGELFF	TGTGCCAGTTCCTTGGGAAAAGACACCGGGGAGCTGTTTTTT
medium-sized	TRBV7-9	TRBD1	TRBJ2-5	CASRRNRGETQYF	TGTGCCAGCAGACGTAACAGGGGGGAGACCCAGTACTTC
medium-sized	TRBV7-2	NA	TRBJ2-5	CASSRSRSGRQETQYF	TGTGCCAGCAGCCGAAGTAGGAGCGGGCGCCAAGAGACCCAGTACTTC
NA	TRBV7-2	NA	TRBJ2-3	CASSSRRGSTDTQYF	TGTGCCAGCAGCTCCCGGCGGGGTAGCACAGATACGCAGTATTTT
few	TRBV20-1	NA	TRBJ2-7	CSASTRDEQYF	TGCAGTGCTAGTACTAGAGACGAGCAGTACTTC
NA	TRBV7-9	NA	TRBJ2-1	CASSSHTGWDSYNEQFF	TGTGCCAGCAGCTCGCATACGGGATGGGACTCCTACAATGAGCAGTTCTTC
NA	TRBV18	NA	TRBJ1-1	CASSPPSGDEAFF	TGTGCCAGCTCACCACCGTCGGGGGATGAAGCTTTCTTT
NA	TRBV7-2	TRBD2	TRBJ2-7	CASSLVYGLAGVEQYF	TGTGCCAGCAGCTTAGTTTACGGACTAGCGGGAGTCGAGCAGTACTTC
few	TRBV11-2	NA	TRBJ2-7	CASSLVGITHEQYF	TGTGCCAGCAGCTTAGTAGGGATAACCCACGAGCAGTACTTC
few	TRBV20-1	NA	TRBJ2-2	CSARYSDTNTGELFF	TGCAGTGCTAGGTACTCCGACACGAACACCGGGGAGCTGTTTTTT
NA	TRBV10-1	NA	TRBJ2-1	CASSESVYRSSYNEQFF	TGCGCCAGCAGTGAGTCGGTTTACAGGAGCTCCTACAATGAGCAGTTCTTC
NA	TRBV29-1	NA	TRBJ1-2	CSVDSSGVGANYGYTF	TGCAGCGTTGACTCTTCAGGGGTTGGGGCTAACTATGGCTACACCTTC
few	TRBV10-3	TRBD1	TRBJ2-5	CAISQGTVYQETQYF	TGTGCCATCAGCCAGGGGACAGTCTACCAAGAGACCCAGTACTTC
NA	TRBV7-9	TRBD1	TRBJ2-1	CASSSGTGHNEQFF	TGTGCCAGCAGCTCAGGGACAGGCCACAATGAGCAGTTCTTC
NA	TRBV7-2	NA	TRBJ2-4	CASSTGHLKNIQYF	TGTGCCAGCAGCACGGGACACCTGAAAAACATTCAGTACTTC
medium-sized	TRBV7-3	NA	TRBJ2-5	CASSFREGETQYF	TGTGCCAGCAGCTTCAGGGAAGGAGAGACCCAGTACTTC